This TCR beta chain is from a study of T cells in women clearing cervical HPV infection. Study in general: Case blood was drawn a median approximately 150 days after lesion detection.

Germline V lookup: CDR1 DFQATT, CDR2 SNEGSKA (reference sequence). CDR3 length: 13 amino acids. V lost 4 bases to trimming and J lost 8 bases; unmatched junction nucleotides: 4. A note on this clone: The CDR3 end falls 3 residues outside the read, so it is completed with the germline J gene.

TCR beta CDR3 amplified by multiplex PCR from about 1200 ng genomic DNA. Assay: immunoSEQ multiplex PCR; the TCRdb copy retains only in-frame clones and omits some. In all, the sample yields approximately 18,000 clones. The sequence was obtained from a woman between 18 and 69 years old with a cervical HPV16 infection that either progressed to CIN3+ or cleared (not recorded which). This chain connects TRBV20-1 to TRBJ1-6; 8 bases are a match to TRBD1. Sample: blood buffy coat. The DNA read from the CDR3 is TGCAGTGCTACCGGGACAGGCGATTCACCC. This encodes CSATGTGDSP. The CDR3, in full, reads CSATGTGDSPLHF.